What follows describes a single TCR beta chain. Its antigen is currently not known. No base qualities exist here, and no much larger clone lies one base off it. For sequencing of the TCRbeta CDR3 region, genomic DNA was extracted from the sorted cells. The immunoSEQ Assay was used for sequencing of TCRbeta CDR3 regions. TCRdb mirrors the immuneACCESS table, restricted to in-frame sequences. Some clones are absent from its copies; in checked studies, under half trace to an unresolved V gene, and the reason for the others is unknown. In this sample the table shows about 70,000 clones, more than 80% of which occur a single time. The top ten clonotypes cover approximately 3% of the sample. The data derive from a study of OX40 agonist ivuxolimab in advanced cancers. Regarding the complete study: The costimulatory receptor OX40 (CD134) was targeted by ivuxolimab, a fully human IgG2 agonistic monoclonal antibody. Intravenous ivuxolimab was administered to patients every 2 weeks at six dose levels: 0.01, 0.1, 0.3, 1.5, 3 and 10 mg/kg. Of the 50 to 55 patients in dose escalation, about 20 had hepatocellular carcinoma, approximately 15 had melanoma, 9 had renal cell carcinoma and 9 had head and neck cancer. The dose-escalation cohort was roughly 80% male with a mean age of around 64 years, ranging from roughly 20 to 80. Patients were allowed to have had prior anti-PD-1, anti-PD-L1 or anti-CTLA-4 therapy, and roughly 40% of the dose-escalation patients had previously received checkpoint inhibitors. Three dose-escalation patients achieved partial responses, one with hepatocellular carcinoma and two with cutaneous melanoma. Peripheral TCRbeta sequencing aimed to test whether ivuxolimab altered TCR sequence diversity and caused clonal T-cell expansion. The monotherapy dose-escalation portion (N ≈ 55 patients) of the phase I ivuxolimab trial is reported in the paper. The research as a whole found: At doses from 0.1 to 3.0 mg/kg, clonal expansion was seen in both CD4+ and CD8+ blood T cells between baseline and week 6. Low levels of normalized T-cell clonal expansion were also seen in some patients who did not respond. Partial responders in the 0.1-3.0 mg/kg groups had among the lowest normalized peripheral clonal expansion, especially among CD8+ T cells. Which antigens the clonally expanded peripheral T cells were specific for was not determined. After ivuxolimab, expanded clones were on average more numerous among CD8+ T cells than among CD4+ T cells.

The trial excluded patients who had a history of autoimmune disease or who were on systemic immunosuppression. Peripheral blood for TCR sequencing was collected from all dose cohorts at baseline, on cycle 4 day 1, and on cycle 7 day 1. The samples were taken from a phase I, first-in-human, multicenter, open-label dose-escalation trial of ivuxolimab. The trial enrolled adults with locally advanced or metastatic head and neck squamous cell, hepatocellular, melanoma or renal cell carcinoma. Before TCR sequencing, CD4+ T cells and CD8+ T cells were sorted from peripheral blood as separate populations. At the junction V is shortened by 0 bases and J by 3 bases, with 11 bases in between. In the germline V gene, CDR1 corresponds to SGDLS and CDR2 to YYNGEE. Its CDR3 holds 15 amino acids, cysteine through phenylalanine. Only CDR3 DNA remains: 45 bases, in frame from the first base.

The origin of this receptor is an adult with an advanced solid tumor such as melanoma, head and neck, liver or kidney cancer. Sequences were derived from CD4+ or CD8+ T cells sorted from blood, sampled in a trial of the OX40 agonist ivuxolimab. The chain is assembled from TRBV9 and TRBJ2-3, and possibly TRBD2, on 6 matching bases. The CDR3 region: CASSVAGGETDTQYF. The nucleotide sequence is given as TGTGCCAGCAGCGTAGCTGGCGGGGAGACAGATACGCAGTATTTT.